This T cell receptor beta chain was identified during a study of T cells in Graves' hyperthyroidism and ophthalmopathy. CDR1 is GTSNPN and CDR2 is SVGIG in the germline V gene (reference sequence). Between the trimmed V and J ends, which lost 0 bases and 0 bases, there was a span of 11 bases. The CDR3 loop spans 15 amino acids. From RNA transcripts, TCR beta CDR3 regions were amplified. HTBI primers were the set used in a first-round RT-PCR of the TCR CDR3. TCRdb reprocessed the multiplex PCR reads with MiXCR, giving one entry per CDR3 protein. The table shows about 560,000 distinct CDR3 sequences, with roughly 46% occurring only once. Patients with uncontrolled infections, other autoimmune diseases, pregnancy or lactation were excluded. Diagnoses were made from clinical symptoms, serum measures (thyroxine and TRAb), thyroid ultrasound and orbital computed tomography.

The chain is built from TRBV30 and TRBJ1-1; TRBD1 is a possible D gene (5 bases). Material: peripheral blood or thyroid tissue (not recorded which). This clonotype was sampled from a woman aged 18-29 years with Graves' hyperthyroidism. The CDR3, as DNA: TGTGCCTGGAGTGTAGGAGGGACTGTGAACACTGAAGCTTTCTTT. As protein: CAWSVGGTVNTEAFF.